This entry lists 30 T cell receptor beta chains sequenced from one sample in a study of regulatory T cells in long-lasting Graves disease. Time point defined: newly diagnosed GD, antithyroid drugs for less than 3 months. Researchers made the TCR library from RNA that was extracted from PBMCs. Assembly of TCR beta libraries relied on iRepertoire HTBI primers together with Arm-PCR of CDR3 regions. TCRdb passed the multiplex PCR reads through MiXCR, listing each CDR3 protein once. The sample has around 420,000 distinct CDR3 sequences; roughly 15% are singletons. Separately, the same data were catalogued under a study of T cells in Graves' hyperthyroidism and ophthalmopathy.

The input for sequencing was peripheral blood mononuclear cells (PBMCs), taken at new diagnosis, from a patient treated with antithyroid drugs. The receptors were sampled from a woman aged 40 to 49 with Graves disease.

This clonotype was detected ten times or more. The CDR3 loop is CASSSSLAGGDEQFF. The CDR3 DNA reads TGTGCCAGCAGCTCCTCACTAGCGGGAGGGGATGAGCAGTTCTTC. The gene calls are TRBV7-3 and TRBJ2-1; TRBD2 matches at 13 bases. There are 15 residues in the CDR3. Trimming at V came to 4 bases and at J to 8 bases, leaving 5 bases not matched to a gene. The V gene's germline CDR1 is SGHTA and CDR2 FQGTGA.

The sample holds a few counts of this clonotype. The chain is built from TRBV28 and TRBJ2-1; D is unclear. Germline V gene sequence: CDR1 MDHEN, CDR2 SYDVKM. Deletions cut 3 bases from V and 0 bases from J, with 12 bases between. This CDR3 is built from 16 residues. DNA for the CDR3: TGTGCCAGCAGTTTTATAGGGTCTAGCTCCTACAATGAGCAGTTCTTC. It codes for CASSFIGSSSYNEQFF.

This clonotype appeared once. The V gene is TRBV7-8, the J gene TRBJ2-1; TRBD2 agrees at 10 bases. Trimming cost V 7 bases and J 4 bases; bases outside gene matches: 7. This CDR3 region has 15 residues. CDR1 SGHVS and CDR2 FQNEAQ come from the germline V gene. CDR3 in amino acids: CASTPSGRAYNEQFF. CDR3 coding DNA: TGTGCCAGCACCCCAAGCGGGAGGGCTTACAATGAGCAGTTCTTC.

This chain uses TRBV18 with TRBJ2-5, with D perhaps TRBD1 or TRBD2 (5 bases each). Germline-derived CDR1 and CDR2 are KGHSH and LQKENI. The CDR3 has 14 residues. Trimming shortened V by 3 bases and J by 4 bases, and 12 bases separated the two germline ends. This chain's CDR3 is CASSPAAGRETQYF. The CDR3 DNA sequence: TGTGCCAGCTCACCCGCGGCAGGGAGAGAGACCCAGTACTTC.

V is TRBV18 and J is TRBJ2-5; 7 nucleotides line up with TRBD2. Germline V lookup: CDR1 KGHSH, CDR2 LQKENI. Trimming removed 2 bases from V and 5 bases from J; junction bases left unmatched: 5. The CDR3 length is 14 residues. The CDR3 loop is CASSPDLAEETQYF. DNA for the CDR3: TGTGCCAGCTCACCAGATCTAGCGGAGGAGACCCAGTACTTC.

This clonotype was detected many times. The chain carries TRBV30 and TRBJ1-4; D not resolved. Germline V gives CDR1 GTSNPN, CDR2 SVGIG (reference sequence). V gave up 7 bases and J gave up 0 bases, with 12 bases separating them. The CDR3 has 14 residues. The DNA of the CDR3 is TGTGCCTTCGACCGGGTTGCAACTAATGAAAAACTGTTTTTT. It yields the protein CAFDRVATNEKLFF.

This clonotype came up many times. The rearrangement joins TRBV6-2 or TRBV6-3 to TRBJ2-1; D is perhaps TRBD2 (5 bases). Germline V lookup: CDR1 MNHEY, CDR2 SVGEGT. The length of the CDR3 is 17 residues. Between the trimmed V and J ends, which lost 5 bases and 0 bases, there was a span of 17 bases. The DNA for the CDR3 is TGTGCCAGCAGTGAGTTCTACGAGCGGTCCTCCTACAATGAGCAGTTCTTC. Amino acid sequence: CASSEFYERSSYNEQFF.

The chain employs TRBV2 and TRBJ2-3, with D perhaps matching TRBD2 (5 bases). With 6 bases removed from V and 14 bases from J, the gap between germline ends came to 15 bases. The germline gives CDR1 SNHLY, CDR2 FYNNEI. The CDR3 is 11 amino acids. The CDR3 protein is CASREFPGSYF. CDR3 nucleotides: TGTGCCAGCAGGGAATTCCCGGGGTCGTATTTT.

The J gene is TRBJ2-6, the V gene TRBV7-9, with no clear D. CDR3 length: 14 residues. The germline CDR1 and CDR2 sequences are SEHNR and FQNEAQ (reference sequence). V lost 6 bases, J lost 2 bases, and 8 bases lay in between. The CDR3 protein is CASSRTAGANVLTF. The CDR3, as DNA: TGTGCCAGCAGTAGAACCGCTGGGGCCAACGTCCTGACTTTC.

About this clonotype itself: A much larger clone lies a single base off, so this may be a read error. The chain employs TRBV15 and TRBJ2-5; D is ambiguous. From germline, CDR1 is LNHNV and CDR2 YYDKDF (reference sequence). The CDR3 totals 13 residues. The CDR3 sequence is CATSRVQQETLYF. CDR3 bases: TGTGCCACCAGCAGAGTACAGCAAGAGACCCTGTACTTC.

A remark on this clonotype: This is likely an artifact of a read error, given a far larger clone one base away. The chain carries TRBV2 and TRBJ2-3, with 10 bases lining up with TRBD2. The J call is uncertain, as TRBJ2-1 better fits the DNA end. This CDR3 has 23 residues. Germline V CDR1 and CDR2: SNHLY, FYNNEI. The CDR3 bases are TGTGCCAGCAGTGAACTCTCTAGCGGGAGTTTGTTGGGTCCCTATGGCTCCTACAATAAGCAGTTCTTC. This codes for CASSELSSGSLLGPYGSYNKQFF.

Points on this clonotype: The limits of the CDR3 on the DNA are not certain, so only TCRdb's listed CDR3 is given. V gene TRBV9 combines with J gene TRBJ2-1; the table's D gene call, TRBD1, was not cross checked with the DNA. CDR1 SGDLS and CDR2 YYNGEE come from the germline V gene. The CDR3 numbers 15 amino acids, ends counted. Here the CDR3 reads CASSVGAGSGNEQCF.

The chain recombines TRBV11-3 with TRBJ2-7; D unclear. Trimming removed 7 bases at V and 0 bases at J, with 16 bases between. The CDR3 covers 15 residues. CDR1 and CDR2 from the germline V gene are SGHNT and YENEEA. CDR3 amino acids: CASTDSFASSYEQYF. CDR3 sequence (DNA): TGTGCCAGCACTGATTCGTTCGCGAGCTCCTACGAGCAGTACTTC.

This clonotype was detected ten times or more. This chain uses TRBV19 with TRBJ1-1; D not resolved. The CDR3 loop spans 13 amino acids. Germline V lookup: CDR1 LNHDA, CDR2 SQIVND (reference sequence). The V end lost 4 bases, the J end lost 1 base, and 7 bases lay between the germline ends. The CDR3 spells CASSTRENTEAFF. In nucleotides, the CDR3 is TGTGCCAGTAGTACCCGGGAGAACACTGAAGCTTTCTTT.

This clonotype was counted only a few times. This rearrangement joins TRBV7-2 to TRBJ2-5; TRBD2 agrees at 7 bases. From germline, CDR1 is SGHTA and CDR2 FQGNSA. V was clipped by 5 bases and J by 5 bases; unmatched bases: 14. The CDR3 spans 16 residues. CDR3: CASSPPWAGERETQYF. CDR3 nucleotide sequence: TGTGCCAGCAGCCCCCCTTGGGCGGGAGAGAGGGAGACCCAGTACTTC.

This clonotype was counted at least ten times. The chain has TRBV3-1 and TRBJ1-2; no firm D call. This CDR3 is 15 amino acids long. Trimming stripped 5 bases from V and 5 bases from J, with 18 bases between. Per germline, CDR1 LGHDT and CDR2 YNNKEL (reference sequence). The CDR3: CASSSPSPTWYGYTF. The CDR3 DNA reads as TGTGCCAGCAGCAGCCCCTCACCGACTTGGTATGGCTACACCTTC.

This clonotype was observed many times. The V and J genes are TRBV12-3 or TRBV12-4 and TRBJ2-3, with 8 bases identical to TRBD1. The CDR3 extends over 14 amino acids. The J segment lost 1 base and the V segment lost 7 bases, leaving 4 bases of the junction unmatched. The CDR3 DNA sequence: TGTGCCAGCAACGGACAGGGAGGCACAGATACGCAGTATTTT. This translates into CASNGQGGTDTQYF.

This clonotype was seen a handful of times. J is TRBJ1-1 and V is TRBV12-3 or TRBV12-4; 7 bases line up with TRBD1. The J segment lost 5 bases and the V segment lost 7 bases, leaving 7 bases of the junction unmatched. The CDR3 is made up of 13 amino acids. The CDR3 sequence is CASKRGLWTEAFF. DNA of the CDR3: TGTGCCAGCAAGAGGGGGCTGTGGACTGAAGCTTTCTTT.

This clonotype was detected ten times or more. The chain has TRBV20-1 and TRBJ2-5; 9 bases align to TRBD2. V was clipped by 3 bases and J by 1 base; unmatched bases: 3. CDR1 DFQATT and CDR2 SNEGSKA come from the germline V gene (reference sequence). There are 14 residues in the CDR3. This CDR3 reads CSASGSGSQETQYF. In DNA form, the CDR3 reads TGCAGTGCTAGCGGTAGCGGGAGCCAAGAGACCCAGTACTTC.

This clonotype was picked up a small number of times. The chain couples TRBV5-6 to TRBJ2-1; TRBD2 agrees at 10 bases. This CDR3 spans 15 amino acids. J gave up 3 bases and V 6 bases, and 6 bases lay outside the gene matches. CDR1 and CDR2 (germline): SGHDT, YYEEEE. The CDR3, as DNA: TGTGCCAGCAACCAAGCGGGAGGGGGCTACAATGAGCAGTTCTTC. Its protein product is CASNQAGGGYNEQFF.

The chain uses TRBV28 and TRBJ1-2, with D unresolved. There are 12 residues in the CDR3. Trimming shortened V by 5 bases and J by 3 bases, and 7 bases separated the two germline ends. Germline V gene sequence: CDR1 MDHEN, CDR2 SYDVKM. The DNA of the CDR3 is TGTGCCAGCAGTCCCTCTCACTATGGCTACACCTTC. Translated: CASSPSHYGYTF.

The V gene is TRBV19, the J gene TRBJ1-2; D not resolved. Between the trimmed V and J ends, which lost 4 bases and 6 bases, there was a span of 9 bases. CDR3 length: 12 residues. Germline V gene data show CDR1 as LNHDA and CDR2 as SQIVND (reference sequence). CDR3 bases: TGTGCCAGTAGTACCCAAAGGGATGGCTACACCTTC. Residues: CASSTQRDGYTF.

In its sample, this clonotype was seen many times. The V gene is TRBV27, the J gene TRBJ2-7; D may correspond to TRBD1 or TRBD2 (5 bases each). CDR1 is MNHEY and CDR2 is SMNVEV in the germline V gene (reference sequence). This CDR3 region has 15 residues. Trimming left V 2 bases short and J 2 bases short, with 13 bases between. The CDR3 spells CASSLTRDLAYEQYF. As DNA, the CDR3 is TGTGCCAGCAGTTTAACCCGGGACCTCGCCTACGAGCAGTACTTC.

The chain employs TRBV11-2 and TRBJ2-5; D is ambiguous. V was cut by 1 base and J by 8 bases, with 11 bases left in between. The CDR3 has 13 residues. The V gene's germline CDR1 is SGHAT and CDR2 FQNNGV. The DNA of the CDR3 is TGTGCCAGCAGCTTAGGCCCCCGCCGCACCCAGTACTTC. Its protein product is CASSLGPRRTQYF. The full variable domain, completed using reference TRBV11-2 and TRBJ2-5, is EAGVAQSPRYKIIEKRQSVAFWCNPISGHATLYWYQQILGQGPKLLIQFQNNGVVDDSQLPKDRFSAERLKGVDSTLKIQPAKLEDSAVYLCASSLGPRRTQYFGPGTRLLVL.

The table lists this clonotype with many counts. The rearrangement joins TRBV30 to TRBJ1-1; D is undetermined. Trimming took 4 bases from V and 0 from J, leaving 15 bases between them. Germline V gene data show CDR1 as GTSNPN and CDR2 as SVGIG (reference sequence). The CDR3 is 15 residues long. The CDR3 coding sequence is TGTGCCTGGATACCGGCAAACCCCCTGAACACTGAAGCTTTCTTT. It translates to CAWIPANPLNTEAFF. Full variable domain (missing parts from reference TRBV30 and TRBJ1-1): SQTIHQWPATLVQPVGSPLSLECTVEGTSNPNLYWYRQAAGRGLQLLFYSVGIGQISSEVPQNLSASRPQDRQFILSSKKLLLSDSGFYLCAWIPANPLNTEAFFGQGTRLTVV.

V usage is TRBV14 and J usage is TRBJ2-5, with no clear D. Germline CDR1 reads SGHDN; CDR2 reads FVKESK. V lost 2 bases, J lost 2 bases, and 6 bases lay in between. This CDR3 contains 13 residues. The CDR3 loop is CASSQFGQETQYF. Written as DNA, the CDR3 is TGTGCCAGCAGCCAATTTGGGCAAGAGACCCAGTACTTC.

In its sample, this clonotype was seen many times. V and J are TRBV12-3 or TRBV12-4 and TRBJ2-7; no definite D call. The CDR3 sequence is 14 residues long. V gave up 2 bases and J gave up 1 base, with 9 bases separating them. The CDR3: CASSLPRISYEQYF. CDR3 sequence (DNA): TGTGCCAGCAGTTTACCCAGGATTTCCTACGAGCAGTACTTC.

The genes are TRBV11-3 and TRBJ1-1; TRBD1 matches 8 bases. Trimming took 5 bases from V and 3 from J; bases not matched to a gene: 11. The length of the CDR3 is 16 residues. Per the germline V gene, CDR1 is SGHNT and CDR2 is YENEEA. The CDR3 sequence: CASSLDRVVSDTEAFF. CDR3 in DNA: TGTGCCAGCAGCCTGGACAGGGTTGTTTCGGACACTGAAGCTTTCTTT. The whole variable domain, filled in from reference TRBV11-3 and TRBJ1-1, reads EAGVVQSPRYKIIEKKQPVAFWCNPISGHNTLYWYLQNLGQGPELLIRYENEEAVDDSQLPKDRFSAERLKGVDSTLKIQPAELGDSAVYLCASSLDRVVSDTEAFFGQGTRLTVV.

The chain combines TRBV12-3 or TRBV12-4 with TRBJ1-1; D remains ambiguous. This CDR3 comprises 14 residues. The germline V and J ends were trimmed by 8 bases and 1 base, with 14 bases remaining between them. The CDR3 is CASSPFQQNTEAFF. CDR3 DNA: TGTGCCAGCTCACCATTCCAGCAGAACACTGAAGCTTTCTTT.

This clonotype was seen many times. In nucleotides, the CDR3 is TGTGCCAGCAGTGAGCCCGGTGGTAGCGGGAGAATGGATGAGCAGTTCTTC. Translated: CASSEPGGSGRMDEQFF. The genes are TRBV25-1 and TRBJ2-1, with TRBD2 matching 9 bases. CDR1 is MGHDK and CDR2 is SYGVNS in the germline V gene. With V trimmed by 3 bases and J by 8 bases, 14 bases remained unmatched. The CDR3 is 17 residues long.